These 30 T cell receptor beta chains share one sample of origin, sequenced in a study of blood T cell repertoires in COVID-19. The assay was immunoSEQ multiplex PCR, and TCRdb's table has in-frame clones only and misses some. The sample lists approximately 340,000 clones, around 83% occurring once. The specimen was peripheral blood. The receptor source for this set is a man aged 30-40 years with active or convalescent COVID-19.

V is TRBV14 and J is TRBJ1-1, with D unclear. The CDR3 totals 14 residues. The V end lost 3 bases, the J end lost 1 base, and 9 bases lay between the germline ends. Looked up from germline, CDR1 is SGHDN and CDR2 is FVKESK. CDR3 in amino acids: CASSQTRSNTEAFF. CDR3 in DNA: TGTGCCAGCAGCCAGACACGTTCGAACACTGAAGCTTTCTTT.

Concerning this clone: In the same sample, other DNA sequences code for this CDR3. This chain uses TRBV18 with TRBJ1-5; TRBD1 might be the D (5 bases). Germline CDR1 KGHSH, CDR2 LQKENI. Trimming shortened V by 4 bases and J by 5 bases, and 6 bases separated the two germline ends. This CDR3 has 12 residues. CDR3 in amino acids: CASSRGDQPQHF. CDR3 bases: TGTGCCAGCTCACGGGGGGATCAGCCCCAGCATTTT.

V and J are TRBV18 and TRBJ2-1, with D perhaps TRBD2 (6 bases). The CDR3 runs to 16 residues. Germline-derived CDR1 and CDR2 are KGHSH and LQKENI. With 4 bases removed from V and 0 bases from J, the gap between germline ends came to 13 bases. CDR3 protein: CASSRQDGSSYNEQFF. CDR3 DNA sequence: TGTGCCAGCTCACGGCAAGACGGGAGCTCCTACAATGAGCAGTTCTTC.

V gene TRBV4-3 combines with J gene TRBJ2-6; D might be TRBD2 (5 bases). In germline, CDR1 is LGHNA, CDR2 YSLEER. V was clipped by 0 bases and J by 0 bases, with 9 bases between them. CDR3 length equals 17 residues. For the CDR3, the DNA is TGCGCCAGCAGCCAAGAGGAGGCCGGCTCTGGGGCCAACGTCCTGACTTTC. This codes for CASSQEEAGSGANVLTF.

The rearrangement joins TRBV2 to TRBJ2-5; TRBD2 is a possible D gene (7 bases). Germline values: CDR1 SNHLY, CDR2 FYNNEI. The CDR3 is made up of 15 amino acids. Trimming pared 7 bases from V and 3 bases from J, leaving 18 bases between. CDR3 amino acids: CASNLRGASEETQYF. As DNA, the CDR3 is TGTGCCAGCAACCTTCGGGGGGCCTCAGAAGAGACCCAGTACTTC.

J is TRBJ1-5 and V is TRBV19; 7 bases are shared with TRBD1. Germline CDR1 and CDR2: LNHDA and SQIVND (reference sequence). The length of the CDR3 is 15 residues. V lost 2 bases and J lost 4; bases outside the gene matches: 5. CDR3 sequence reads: CASSISGTVNQPQHF. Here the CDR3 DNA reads TGTGCCAGTAGTATATCCGGGACAGTGAATCAGCCCCAGCATTTT.

The CDR3 reads CASSPGSYEQYF. The DNA of the CDR3 is TGTGCCAGCAGCCCGGGAAGCTACGAGCAGTACTTC. The chain carries TRBV3-1 (or the pseudogene TRBV3-2) and TRBJ2-7; D might be TRBD2 (5 bases). The germline gives CDR1 LGHDT, CDR2 YNNKEL (reference sequence). This CDR3 is 12 amino acids long. Trimming removed 4 bases from V and 3 bases from J, with 7 bases in between.

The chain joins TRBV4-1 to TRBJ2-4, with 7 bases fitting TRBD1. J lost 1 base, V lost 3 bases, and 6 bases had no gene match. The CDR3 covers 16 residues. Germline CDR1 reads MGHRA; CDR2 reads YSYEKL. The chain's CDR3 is CASSQVDRTAKNIQYF. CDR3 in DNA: TGCGCCAGCAGCCAGGTGGACAGGACCGCCAAAAACATTCAGTACTTC.

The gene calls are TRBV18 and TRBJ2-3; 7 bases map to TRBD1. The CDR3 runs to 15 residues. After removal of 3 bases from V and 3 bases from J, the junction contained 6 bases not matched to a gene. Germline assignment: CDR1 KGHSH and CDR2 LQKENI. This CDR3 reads CASSPGQVRTDTQYF. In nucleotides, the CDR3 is TGTGCCAGCTCACCCGGACAGGTTCGGACAGATACGCAGTATTTT.

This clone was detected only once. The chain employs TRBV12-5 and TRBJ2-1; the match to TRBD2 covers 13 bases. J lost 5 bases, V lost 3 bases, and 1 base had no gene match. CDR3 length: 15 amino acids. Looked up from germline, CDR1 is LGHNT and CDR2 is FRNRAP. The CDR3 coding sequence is TGTGCTAGTGGTTTACTAGCGGGGGGGAACAATGAGCAGTTCTTC. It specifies CASGLLAGGNNEQFF.

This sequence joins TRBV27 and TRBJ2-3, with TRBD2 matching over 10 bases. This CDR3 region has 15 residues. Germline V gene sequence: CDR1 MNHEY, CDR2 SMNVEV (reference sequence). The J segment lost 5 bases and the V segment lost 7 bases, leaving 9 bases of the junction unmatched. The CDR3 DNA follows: TGTGCCAGCACCAGGGCTAGCGGGGGACGAGATACGCAGTATTTT. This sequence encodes CASTRASGGRDTQYF.

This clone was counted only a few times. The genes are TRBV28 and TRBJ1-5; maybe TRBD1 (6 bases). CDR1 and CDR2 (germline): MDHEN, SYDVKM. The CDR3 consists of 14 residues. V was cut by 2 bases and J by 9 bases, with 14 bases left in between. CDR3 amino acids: CASSLEGGKGPQHF. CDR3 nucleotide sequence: TGTGCCAGCAGTTTAGAAGGGGGAAAGGGGCCCCAGCATTTT.

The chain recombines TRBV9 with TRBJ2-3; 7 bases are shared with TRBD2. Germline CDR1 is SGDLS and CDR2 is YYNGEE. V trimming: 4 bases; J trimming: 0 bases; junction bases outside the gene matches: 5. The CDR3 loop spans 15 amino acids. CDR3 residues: CASSLSGASTDTQYF. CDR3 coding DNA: TGTGCCAGCAGCCTCAGCGGGGCCAGCACAGATACGCAGTATTTT.

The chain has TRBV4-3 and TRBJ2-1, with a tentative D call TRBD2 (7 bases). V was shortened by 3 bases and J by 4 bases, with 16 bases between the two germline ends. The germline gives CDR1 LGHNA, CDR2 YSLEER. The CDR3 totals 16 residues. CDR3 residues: CASSQGASGVYNEQFF. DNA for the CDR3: TGCGCCAGCAGCCAGGGGGCTAGCGGTGTATACAATGAGCAGTTCTTC.

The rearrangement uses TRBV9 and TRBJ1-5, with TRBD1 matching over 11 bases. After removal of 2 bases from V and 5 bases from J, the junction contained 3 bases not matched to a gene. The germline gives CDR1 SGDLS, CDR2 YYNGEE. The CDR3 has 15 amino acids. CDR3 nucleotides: TGTGCCAGCAGCGTCGGGACAGGGGGTCATCAGCCCCAGCATTTT. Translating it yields CASSVGTGGHQPQHF. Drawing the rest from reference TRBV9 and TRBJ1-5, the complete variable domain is DSGVTQTPKHLITATGQRVTLRCSPRSGDLSVYWYQQSLDQGLQFLIQYYNGEERAKGNILERFSAQQFPDLHSELNLSSLELGDSALYFCASSVGTGGHQPQHFGDGTRLSIL.

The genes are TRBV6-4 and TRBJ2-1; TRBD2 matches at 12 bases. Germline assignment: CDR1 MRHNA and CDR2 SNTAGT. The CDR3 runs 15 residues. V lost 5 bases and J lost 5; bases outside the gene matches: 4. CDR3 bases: TGTGCCAGCAGTAGACTAGCGGGGGAAGACAATGAGCAGTTCTTC. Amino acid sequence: CASSRLAGEDNEQFF.

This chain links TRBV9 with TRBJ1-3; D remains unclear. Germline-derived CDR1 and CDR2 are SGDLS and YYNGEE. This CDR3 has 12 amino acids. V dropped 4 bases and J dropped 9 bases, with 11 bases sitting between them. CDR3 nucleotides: TGTGCCAGCAGCCCCCCCGGGAGCACCATATATTTT. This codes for CASSPPGSTIYF.

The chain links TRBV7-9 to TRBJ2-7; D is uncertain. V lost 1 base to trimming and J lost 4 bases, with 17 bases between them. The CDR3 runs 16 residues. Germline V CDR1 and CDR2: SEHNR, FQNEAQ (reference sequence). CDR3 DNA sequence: TGTGCCAGCAGCTTAGTTGCAATAGAGATCGTGTACGAGCAGTACTTC. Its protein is CASSLVAIEIVYEQYF.

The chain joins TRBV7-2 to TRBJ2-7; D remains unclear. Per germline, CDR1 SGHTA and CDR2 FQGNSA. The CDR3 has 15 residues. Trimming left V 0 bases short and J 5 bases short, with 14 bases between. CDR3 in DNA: TGTGCCAGCAGCTTAGCCCCGACATGGAAAGACGAGCAGTACTTC. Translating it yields CASSLAPTWKDEQYF.

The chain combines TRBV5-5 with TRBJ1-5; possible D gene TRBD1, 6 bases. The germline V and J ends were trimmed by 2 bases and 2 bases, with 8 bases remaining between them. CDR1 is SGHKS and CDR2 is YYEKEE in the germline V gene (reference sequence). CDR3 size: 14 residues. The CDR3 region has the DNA TGTGCCAGCAGCTTACAGGGTGGCAATCAGCCCCAGCATTTT. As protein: CASSLQGGNQPQHF.

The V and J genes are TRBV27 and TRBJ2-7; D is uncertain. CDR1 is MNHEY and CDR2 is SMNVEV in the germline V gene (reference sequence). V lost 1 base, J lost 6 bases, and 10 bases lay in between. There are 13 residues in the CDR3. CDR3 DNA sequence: TGTGCCAGCAGTTTATATATCCCTAGCGAGCAGTACTTC. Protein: CASSLYIPSEQYF.

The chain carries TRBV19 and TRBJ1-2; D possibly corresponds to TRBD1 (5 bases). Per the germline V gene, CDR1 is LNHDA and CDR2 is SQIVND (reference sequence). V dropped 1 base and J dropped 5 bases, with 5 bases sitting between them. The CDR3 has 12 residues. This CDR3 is CASSIAGYGYTF. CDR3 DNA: TGTGCCAGTAGTATAGCAGGGTATGGCTACACCTTC.

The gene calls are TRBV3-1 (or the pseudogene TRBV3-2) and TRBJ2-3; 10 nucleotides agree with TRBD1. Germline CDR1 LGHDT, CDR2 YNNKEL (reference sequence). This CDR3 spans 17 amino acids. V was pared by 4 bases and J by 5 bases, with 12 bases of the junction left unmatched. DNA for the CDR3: TGTGCCAGCAGCCGATTATACCGGGACAGGGGTGGAGATACGCAGTATTTT. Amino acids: CASSRLYRDRGGDTQYF.

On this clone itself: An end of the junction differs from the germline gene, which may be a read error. The CDR3 DNA sequence: TGTGCCAGCAGGGAAGCCGCGGGCGAGCAGTACTTC. Protein sequence: CASREAAGEQYF. The V call is TRBV6-1, the J call TRBJ2-7, with D perhaps TRBD2 (5 bases). The V gene's germline CDR1 is MNHNS and CDR2 SASEGT. The CDR3 contains 12 residues.

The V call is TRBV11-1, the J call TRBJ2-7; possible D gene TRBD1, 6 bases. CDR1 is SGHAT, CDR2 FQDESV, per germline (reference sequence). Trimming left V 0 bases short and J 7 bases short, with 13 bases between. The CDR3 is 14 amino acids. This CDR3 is CASSLAGASWEQYF. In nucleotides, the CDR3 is TGTGCCAGCAGCTTAGCGGGGGCGTCCTGGGAGCAGTACTTC.

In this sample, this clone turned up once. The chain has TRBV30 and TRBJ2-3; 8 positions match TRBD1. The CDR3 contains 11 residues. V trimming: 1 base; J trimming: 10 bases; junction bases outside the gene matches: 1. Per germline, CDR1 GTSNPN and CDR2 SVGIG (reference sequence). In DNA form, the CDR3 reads TGTGCCTGGAGTGCAGGGGGCTCGCAGTATTTT. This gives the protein CAWSAGGSQYF.

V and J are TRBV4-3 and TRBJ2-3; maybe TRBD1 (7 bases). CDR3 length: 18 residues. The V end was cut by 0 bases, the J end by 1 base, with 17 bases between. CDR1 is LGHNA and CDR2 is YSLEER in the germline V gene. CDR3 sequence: CASSQDRAQGGGTDTQYF. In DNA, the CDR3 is TGCGCCAGCAGCCAAGATAGGGCCCAGGGGGGAGGCACAGATACGCAGTATTTT.

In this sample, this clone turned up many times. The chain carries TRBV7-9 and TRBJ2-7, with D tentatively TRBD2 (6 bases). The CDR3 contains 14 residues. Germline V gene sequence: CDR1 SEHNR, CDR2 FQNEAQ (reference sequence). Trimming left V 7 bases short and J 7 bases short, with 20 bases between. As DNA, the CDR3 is TGTGCCAGCACTCTCCGGGACGGGGGTTTGGAGCAGTACTTC. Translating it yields CASTLRDGGLEQYF.

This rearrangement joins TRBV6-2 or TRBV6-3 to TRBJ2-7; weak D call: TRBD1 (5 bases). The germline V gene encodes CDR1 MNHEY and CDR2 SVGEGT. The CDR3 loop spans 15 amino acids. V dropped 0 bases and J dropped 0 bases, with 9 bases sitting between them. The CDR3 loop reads CASSYSGRSSYEQYF. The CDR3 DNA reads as TGTGCCAGCAGTTACTCGGGGCGGAGCTCCTACGAGCAGTACTTC.

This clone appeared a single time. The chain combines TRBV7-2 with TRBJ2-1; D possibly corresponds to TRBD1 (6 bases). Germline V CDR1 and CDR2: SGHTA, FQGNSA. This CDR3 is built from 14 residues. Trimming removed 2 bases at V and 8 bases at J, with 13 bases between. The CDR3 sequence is CASSLMYRVDEQFF. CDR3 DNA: TGTGCCAGCAGCTTAATGTACAGGGTCGATGAGCAGTTCTTC.